This T cell receptor (beta chain) was sequenced during a study of glioma-infiltrating T cells (dated by TCRdb to the mid-2010s). General notes on the study: Sequencing of TCR alpha- and beta-chain repertoires was performed on glioma tissue, on non-neoplastic brain tissue, and on matched peripheral blood mononuclear cells. To gauge divergence between tissue and blood T-cell populations, every tissue-infiltrating repertoire was compared against the peripheral blood repertoire from the same patient. Three low-grade glioma patients, under ten primary glioblastoma patients, and three non-glioma patients who contributed non-neoplastic brain tissue made up the paired cohort. What the work shows at the level of the full study, not this receptor alone: Tissue and blood shared very few CDR3 sequences, a result attributed to high CDR3 diversity and limited sampling. Group comparisons rested on small numbers: three non-neoplastic, three low-grade glioma and 7 or 8 glioblastoma patients. VJ-independent divergence between tissue and blood was found to be below expectation in non-neoplastic patients but above expectation in all gliomas, particularly low-grade gliomas.

Concerning this clonotype itself: Its antigen has not been determined. Base quality data are lacking; no much larger clone is found one base away.

TCR alpha and beta CDR3 regions were amplified with the iRepertoire nested amplicon-rescue multiplex PCR (arm-PCR) platform from RNA. The input for one-step reverse transcription and amplification was 100-400 ng of either tissue mRNA or PBMC total RNA. Following bead purification, Illumina adapters were added by a secondary multiplex PCR, and libraries between 200 and 400 bp were gel-purified. The libraries contained internal 6-nucleotide barcodes that were used for demultiplexing. Libraries were sequenced on an Illumina MiSeq with 2x220 or 2x250 nucleotide paired-end reads. The study's own analysis went as follows. Paired reads were merged using FLASH 1.2.11 and aligned with BWA-MEM to the GRCh37 human genome, and TRA and TRB reads were then extracted. An IMGT-derived reference of cassette sequences and CDR3 motifs, with pseudogenes included, was used for V and J assignment. Three-frame translation of reads was performed, and productive CDR3s were defined as those with a C...FGXG motif and no stop codons. A clonotype was defined as a unique combination of a V-J cassette pair and a CDR3 amino acid sequence. Reads were filtered by Hamming distance, thresholded by each sample's sequence error rate in mapped regions. The raw public data were reprocessed by TCRdb itself: fastp quality trimming at Q25, MiXCR clonotype calling, in-frame beta chains only. Each record represents a unique CDR3 protein, reported with the most common genes and DNA among its rows. TCRdb, not the original authors, processed these V and J calls. Recorded for this sample are about 140,000 distinct CDR3 sequences; more than 35% of them occurred a single time. Around a fifth of the sample belongs to the ten largest clones.

At the junction V is shortened by 2 bases and J by 4 bases, with 9 bases in between. CDR1 SGHTA and CDR2 FQGNSA are derived from the germline V gene. There are 13 amino acids in the CDR3, from cysteine to phenylalanine inclusive. Only CDR3 DNA remains: 39 bases, in frame from the first base. Sequences were obtained from glioma tissue, nonneoplastic brain tissue, or PBMCs (not recorded which). The receptor was derived from a human donor with low-grade glioma or glioblastoma, undergoing nonglioma brain surgery, or in good health (not recorded which). The receptor chain draws on TRBV7-2 and TRBJ2-7; confidence is insufficient to name the D gene. The CDR3 protein is CASSLRHQYEQYF. The DNA is TGTGCCAGCAGCTTAAGACACCAATACGAGCAGTACTTC.